The entry that follows covers one TCR beta chain sequence. The clone's antigen remains unknown. Per-base quality was not reported, and no clone a single base away is much larger than it. TCRbeta CDR3 regions were amplified from genomic DNA by means of the immunoSEQ Assay, a bias-controlled multiplex PCR. The study's processing was this. The number of nucleated cells in each sample was estimated from the amplification of reference gene primers within the assay. To quantify the absolute abundance of each unique TCRbeta CDR3 rearrangement, sequence reads were collapsed and filtered. Productive Simpson clonality was computed per sample as the square root of Simpson's diversity index over productive rearrangements. TCRdb provides this immuneACCESS table in a form limited to in-frame rearrangements. Some clones are lacking; in checked studies, under half of them reflect an unresolved V gene, and why the rest are absent is not known. That table is the source of V, J and clone size, and D and trimming were worked out from the DNA. This sample lists 90,000 to 150,000 clones; 82% were detected once. The ten largest clones capture 9% to 13% of the sample.

Measured from the cysteine to the phenylalanine, the CDR3 is 13 residues long. The entry retains the CDR3 DNA only, 39 bases that are in frame from base 1. Trimming at the junction amounts to 6 bases on V and 7 bases on J, and the germline ends lie 13 bases apart. For CDR1 and CDR2, the germline V gene lists MDHEN and SYDVKM. These data are taken from a study of blood T cell repertoires in COVID-19 (dated by TCRdb to 2019 to 2021). Turning to the overall study: The collaborator samples originated in the United States, Italy and Spain and spanned the acute and convalescent phases of COVID-19. The prospective study material was composed of cDNA or gDNA derived from T cells, B-cell-depleted T cells, or PBMCs. Where HLA class I and class II types were available, the types were taken from metadata supplied by the sample provider, not from assay-based typing. Samples were obtained from the ongoing ImmuneRACE study (first 160 participants) and from some 1,300 subjects provided by 6 global collaborators. Deeply sampled blood TCRbeta repertoires from subjects exposed to, actively infected with, or recovered from COVID-19 were included in the dataset. Sample metadata almost always included a de-identified subject ID, COVID-19 status, age in years and sex. The repertoires were made available in a free public database intended to serve as a resource for research on the immune response to SARS-CoV-2.

Study-level results and caveats: Clinical and demographic metadata were provided uncurated, with the amount varying by source and participant.

Whole blood was collected in K2EDTA tubes by collaborating institutions according to the institutions' own protocols. For TCRbeta analysis, collaborators shipped samples as frozen whole blood, isolated PBMCs, or DNA extracted from either of those sample types. This receptor was obtained from a human donor in a cohort sampled during active COVID-19. The chain was built from TRBV28 and TRBJ1-5; D gene: possibly TRBD1, on 5 matching bases. Sequencing was carried out using peripheral blood. The CDR3 in this case is CASSRREGQPQHF. The sequenced DNA is TGTGCCAGCAGCCGCAGGGAGGGGCAGCCCCAGCATTTT.